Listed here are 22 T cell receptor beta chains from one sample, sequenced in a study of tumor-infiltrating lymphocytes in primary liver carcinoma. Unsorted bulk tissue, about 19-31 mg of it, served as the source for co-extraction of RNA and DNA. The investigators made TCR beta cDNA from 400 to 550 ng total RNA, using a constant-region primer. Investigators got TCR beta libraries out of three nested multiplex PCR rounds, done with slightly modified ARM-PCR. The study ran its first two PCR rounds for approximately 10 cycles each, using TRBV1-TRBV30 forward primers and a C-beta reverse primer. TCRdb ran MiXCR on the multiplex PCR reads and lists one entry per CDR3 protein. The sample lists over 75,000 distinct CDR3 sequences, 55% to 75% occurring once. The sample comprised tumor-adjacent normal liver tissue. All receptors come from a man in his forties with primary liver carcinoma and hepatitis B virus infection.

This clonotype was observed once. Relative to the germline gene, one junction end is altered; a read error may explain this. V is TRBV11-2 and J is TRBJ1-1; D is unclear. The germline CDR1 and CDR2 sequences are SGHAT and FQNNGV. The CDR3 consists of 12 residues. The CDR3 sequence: CASNLGYTEAFF. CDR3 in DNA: TGTGCAAGCAACTTAGGGTATACTGAAGCTTTCTTT.

The CDR3 DNA sequence: TGTGCCAGCAGCAAGGGCGGGACAGGGGGCTCGGTGTGGTACTTC. This gives the protein CASSKGGTGGSVWYF. The chain uses TRBV6-5 and TRBJ2-7; 12 nucleotides agree with TRBD1. The germline gives CDR1 MNHEY, CDR2 SVGAGI. The CDR3 has 15 amino acids. Germline trimming cut 6 bases from V and 12 bases from J; bases unmatched to any gene: 15.

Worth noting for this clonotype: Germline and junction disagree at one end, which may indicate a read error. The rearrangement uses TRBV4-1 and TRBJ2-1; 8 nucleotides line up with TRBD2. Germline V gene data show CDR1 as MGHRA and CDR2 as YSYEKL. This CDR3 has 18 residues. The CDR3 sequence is CTSSLGLISGAGGNEQFF. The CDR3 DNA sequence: TGCACCAGCAGCCTAGGATTGATTAGCGGGGCGGGGGGAAATGAGCAGTTCTTC.

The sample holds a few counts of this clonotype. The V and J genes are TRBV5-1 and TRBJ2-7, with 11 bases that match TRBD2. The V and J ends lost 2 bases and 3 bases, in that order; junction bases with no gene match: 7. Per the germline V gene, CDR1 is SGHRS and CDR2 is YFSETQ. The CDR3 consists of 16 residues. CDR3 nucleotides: TGCGCCAGCAGCTTCTCAACTAGCGGGGGCGGCTACGAGCAGTACTTC. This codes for CASSFSTSGGGYEQYF. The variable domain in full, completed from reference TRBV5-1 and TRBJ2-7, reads KAGVTQTPRYLIKTRGQQVTLSCSPISGHRSVSWYQQTPGQGLQFLFEYFSETQRNKGNFPGRFSGRQFSNSRSEMNVSTLELGDSALYLCASSFSTSGGGYEQYFGPGTRLTVT.

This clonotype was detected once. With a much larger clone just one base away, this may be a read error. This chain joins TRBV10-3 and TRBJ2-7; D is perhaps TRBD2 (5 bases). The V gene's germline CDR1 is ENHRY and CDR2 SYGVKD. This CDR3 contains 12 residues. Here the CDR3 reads CVISEREYEQYF. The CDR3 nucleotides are TGTGTCATCAGTGAAAGGGAGTACGAGCAGTACTTC.

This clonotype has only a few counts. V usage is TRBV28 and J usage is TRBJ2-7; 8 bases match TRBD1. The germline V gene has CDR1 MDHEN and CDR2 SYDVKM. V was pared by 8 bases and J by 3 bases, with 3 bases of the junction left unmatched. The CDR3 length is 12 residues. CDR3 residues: CASRGQGYEQYF. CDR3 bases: TGTGCCAGCCGCGGACAGGGCTACGAGCAGTACTTC.

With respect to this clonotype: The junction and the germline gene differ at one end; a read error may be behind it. CDR3 in DNA: TGTGCCAGCAGTCTCTCAACCCGGGACAAAGATACCCAGTACTTC. Encoded protein: CASSLSTRDKDTQYF. This chain uses TRBV28 with TRBJ2-5; possibly TRBD1 for D (6 bases). The CDR3 covers 15 residues. Germline V gene lookup returns CDR1 MDHEN and CDR2 SYDVKM.

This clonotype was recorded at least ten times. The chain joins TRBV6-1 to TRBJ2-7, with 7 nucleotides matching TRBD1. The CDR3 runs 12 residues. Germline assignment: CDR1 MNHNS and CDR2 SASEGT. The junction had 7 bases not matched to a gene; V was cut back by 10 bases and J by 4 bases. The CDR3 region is CAIEGARYEQYF. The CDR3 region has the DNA TGTGCCATAGAGGGGGCGCGGTACGAGCAGTACTTC.

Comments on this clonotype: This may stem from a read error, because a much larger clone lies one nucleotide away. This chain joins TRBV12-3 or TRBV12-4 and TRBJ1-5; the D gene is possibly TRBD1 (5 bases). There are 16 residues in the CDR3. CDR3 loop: CTSRNTNEGRNQPQHF. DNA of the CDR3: TGTACCAGCAGAAATACCAATGAGGGGCGGAATCAGCCCCAGCATTTT.

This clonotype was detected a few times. In DNA form, the CDR3 reads TGTGCCAGCAGCTTAGCGGAGGGGCCCCAGCATTTT. This encodes CASSLAEGPQHF. The V and J genes are TRBV7-9 and TRBJ1-5; D unclear. Germline V gives CDR1 SEHNR, CDR2 FQNEAQ (reference sequence). V gave up 0 bases and J gave up 9 bases, with 6 bases separating them. The CDR3 spans 12 residues. Full variable domain (remainder filled in from reference TRBV7-9 and TRBJ1-5): DTGVSQNPRHKITKRGQNVTFRCDPISEHNRLYWYRQTLGQGPEFLTYFQNEAQLEKSRLLSDRFSAERPKGSFSTLEIQRTEQGDSAMYLCASSLAEGPQHFGDGTRLSIL.

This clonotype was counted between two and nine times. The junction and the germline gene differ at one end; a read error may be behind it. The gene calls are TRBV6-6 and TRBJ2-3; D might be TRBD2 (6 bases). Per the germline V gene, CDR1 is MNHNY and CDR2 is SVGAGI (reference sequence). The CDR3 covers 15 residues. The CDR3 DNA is TGTGCCAGCAGTTACGGGGCGGGAAGACCAGATACGCAGTGTTTT. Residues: CASSYGAGRPDTQCF.

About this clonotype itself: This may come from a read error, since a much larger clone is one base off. CDR3 coding DNA: TGTGCCATGACCCCGGGACTAGCGGGAGAGGGAGAGCAGTACTTC. It translates to CAMTPGLAGEGEQYF. This rearrangement joins TRBV10-3 to TRBJ2-7, with 14 bases lining up with TRBD2. The CDR3 loop spans 15 amino acids. The trim removed 9 bases at V and 7 bases at J, leaving 11 bases unmatched. The germline gives CDR1 ENHRY, CDR2 SYGVKD.

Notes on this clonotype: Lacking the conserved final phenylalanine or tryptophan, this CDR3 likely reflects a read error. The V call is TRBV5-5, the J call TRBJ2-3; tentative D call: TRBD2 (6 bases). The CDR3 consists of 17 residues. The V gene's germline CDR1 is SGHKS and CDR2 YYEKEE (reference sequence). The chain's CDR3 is CASKPAPLAISTETQYS. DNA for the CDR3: TGTGCCAGCAAGCCGGCCCCCCTAGCGATTAGCACAGAAACGCAGTATTCT.

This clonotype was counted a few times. The CDR3 here is CASVTSGSNNEQFF. DNA for the CDR3: TGTGCCAGCGTGACTAGCGGGAGTAATAATGAGCAGTTCTTC. The V gene is TRBV28, the J gene TRBJ2-1; 12 bases are a match to TRBD2. Germline values: CDR1 MDHEN, CDR2 SYDVKM. The trim removed 8 bases at V and 7 bases at J, leaving 6 bases unmatched. There are 14 residues in the CDR3.

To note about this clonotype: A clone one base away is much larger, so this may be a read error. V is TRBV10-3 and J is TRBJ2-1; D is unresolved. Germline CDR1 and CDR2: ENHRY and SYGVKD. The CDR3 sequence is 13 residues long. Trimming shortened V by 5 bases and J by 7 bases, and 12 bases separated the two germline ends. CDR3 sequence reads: CAISPDPENEQFF. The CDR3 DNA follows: TGTGCCATCAGTCCCGACCCAGAGAATGAGCAGTTCTTC.

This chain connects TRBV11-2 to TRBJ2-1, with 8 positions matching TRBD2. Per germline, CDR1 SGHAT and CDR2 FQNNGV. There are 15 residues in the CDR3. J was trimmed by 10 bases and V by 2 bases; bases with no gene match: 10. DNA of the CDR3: TGTGCCAGCAGCTTAACCAACGGGAGGGGTAAAGAGCAGTTCTTC. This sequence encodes CASSLTNGRGKEQFF.

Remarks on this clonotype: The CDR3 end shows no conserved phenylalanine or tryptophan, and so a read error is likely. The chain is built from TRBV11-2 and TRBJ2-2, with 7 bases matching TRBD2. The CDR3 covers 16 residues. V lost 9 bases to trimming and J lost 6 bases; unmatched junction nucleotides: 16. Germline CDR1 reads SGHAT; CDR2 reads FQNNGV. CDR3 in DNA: TGTGCCAGTAGTTTAGAGGGCGGGGGAGGCTCCGGGGAGCTGTTTTTA. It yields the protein CASSLEGGGGSGELFL.

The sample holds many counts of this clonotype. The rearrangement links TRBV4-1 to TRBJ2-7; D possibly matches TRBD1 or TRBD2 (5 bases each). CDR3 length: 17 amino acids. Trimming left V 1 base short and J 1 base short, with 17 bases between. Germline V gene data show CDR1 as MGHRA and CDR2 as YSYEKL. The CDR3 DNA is TGCGCCAGCAGCCAAGGCCTAACTCGGGACGTATCCTACGAGCAGTACTTC. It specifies CASSQGLTRDVSYEQYF.

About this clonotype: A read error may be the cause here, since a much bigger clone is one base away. CDR3 region: CASSGLAEMGQETQYF. The DNA of the CDR3 is TGTGCCAGCAGCGGACTAGCGGAGATGGGCCAAGAGACCCAGTACTTC. The rearrangement joins TRBV6-1 to TRBJ2-5; the match to TRBD2 covers 10 bases. CDR3 length: 16 amino acids. The germline gives CDR1 MNHNS, CDR2 SASEGT. The V segment lost 6 bases and the J segment 1 base; nucleotides outside the gene matches: 8.

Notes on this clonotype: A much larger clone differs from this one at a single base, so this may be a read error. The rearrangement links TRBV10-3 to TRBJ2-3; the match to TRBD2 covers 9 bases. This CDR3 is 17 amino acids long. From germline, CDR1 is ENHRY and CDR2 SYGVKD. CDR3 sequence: CVISQTGAGGGTDTQYF. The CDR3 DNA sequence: TGTGTCATCAGTCAAACAGGAGCGGGAGGAGGGACAGATACGCAGTATTTT.

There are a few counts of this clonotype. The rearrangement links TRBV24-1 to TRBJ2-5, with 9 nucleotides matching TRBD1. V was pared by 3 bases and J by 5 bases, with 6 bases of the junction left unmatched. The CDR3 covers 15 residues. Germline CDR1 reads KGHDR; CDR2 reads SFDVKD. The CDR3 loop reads CATSDPTGTGETQYF. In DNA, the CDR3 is TGTGCCACCAGTGATCCAACCGGGACAGGGGAGACCCAGTACTTC.

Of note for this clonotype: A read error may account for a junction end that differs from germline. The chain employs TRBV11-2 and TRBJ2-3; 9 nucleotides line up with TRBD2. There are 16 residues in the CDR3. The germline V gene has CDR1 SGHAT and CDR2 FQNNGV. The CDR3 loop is CPSSPPTSGSSDTLYF. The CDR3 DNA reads TGTCCCAGCAGCCCCCCGACTAGCGGCAGCTCAGATACGCTGTATTTT.